This entry lists 18 T cell receptor beta chains sequenced from one sample in a study of graft-versus-host responses after intestinal transplantation. No cognate antigen is known for these TCRs. Sequenced by immunoSEQ multiplex PCR; TCRdb stores in-frame clones only, minus some. Among some 130,000 clones listed, 85% to 95% were seen once. Sequenced here: unstimulated CD8+ T cells sorted from spleen or lymph node cells, sampled before intestinal transplant. These receptors all stem from a human donor who received an intestinal transplant.

The chain links TRBV2 to TRBJ2-1, with D perhaps TRBD2 (5 bases). Germline V gene data show CDR1 as SNHLY and CDR2 as FYNNEI. The CDR3 consists of 12 residues. The V end lost 8 bases, the J end lost 8 bases, and 13 bases lay between the germline ends. The CDR3 DNA follows: TGTGCCAGCGGGGAGTTCGCACATGAGCAGTTCTTC. Protein sequence: CASGEFAHEQFF.

On this clone: Other DNA sequences from this sample encode an identical CDR3 as well. The CDR3 here is CASSLGDSRRGYTF. DNA of the CDR3: TGTGCCAGCAGCTTAGGGGACAGCCGCCGTGGCTACACCTTC. The chain employs TRBV13 and TRBJ1-2; D possibly corresponds to TRBD1 (6 bases). CDR3 length equals 14 residues. Trimming stripped 0 bases from V and 7 bases from J, with 12 bases between. In germline, CDR1 is PRHDT, CDR2 FYEKMQ (reference sequence).

The CDR3 region is CASSLDGGLVREKLFF. Here the CDR3 DNA reads TGTGCCAGCAGCTTAGACGGGGGGCTGGTACGTGAAAAACTGTTTTTT. The chain links TRBV11-2 to TRBJ1-4; D might be TRBD1 (6 bases). Germline CDR1 reads SGHAT; CDR2 reads FQNNGV. V lost 0 bases, J lost 7 bases, and 15 bases lay in between. This CDR3 region has 16 residues.

V gene TRBV4-3 combines with J gene TRBJ2-1; D ambiguous. V gave up 6 bases and J gave up 9 bases, with 15 bases separating them. This CDR3 has 13 residues. CDR1 and CDR2 (germline): LGHNA, YSLEER. The CDR3 DNA reads as TGCGCCAGCAGTCCAAGCCTTACGGGTGAGCAGTTCTTC. The encoded protein is CASSPSLTGEQFF.

CDR3 region: CASSSHRSSYEQYF. DNA of the CDR3: TGTGCCAGCAGCAGCCACAGAAGCTCCTACGAGCAGTACTTC. The V call is TRBV9, the J call TRBJ2-7; D is undetermined. The CDR3 loop spans 14 amino acids. Germline V gene lookup returns CDR1 SGDLS and CDR2 YYNGEE. The V and J ends lost 4 bases and 0 bases respectively, with 11 bases between them.

This clone appeared a single time. J is TRBJ2-5 and V is TRBV28; D ambiguous. The V gene lost 8 bases and the J gene lost 5 bases, with 6 bases spanning the gap. The CDR3 has 10 residues. Looked up from germline, CDR1 is MDHEN and CDR2 is SYDVKM. Here the CDR3 reads CASFSETQYF. CDR3 nucleotides: TGTGCCAGCTTTTCGGAGACCCAGTACTTC. Together with reference TRBV28 and TRBJ2-5, the CDR3 gives the full variable domain: DVKVTQSSRYLVKRTGEKVFLECVQDMDHENMFWYRQDPGLGLRLIYFSYDVKMKEKGDIPEGYSVSREKKERFSLILESASTNQTSMYLCASFSETQYFGPGTRLLVL.

J is TRBJ1-1 and V is TRBV9; a possible D gene is TRBD1 (5 bases). Germline V lookup: CDR1 SGDLS, CDR2 YYNGEE. With 3 bases removed from V and 4 bases from J, the gap between germline ends came to 13 bases. This CDR3 has 14 amino acids. CDR3 protein: CASSDGPRGTEAFF. The DNA for the CDR3 is TGTGCCAGCAGCGACGGCCCTAGGGGCACTGAAGCTTTCTTT.

The chain uses TRBV7-3 and TRBJ2-1; tentatively, D is TRBD1 (5 bases). Germline V lookup: CDR1 SGHTA, CDR2 FQGTGA. CDR3 length equals 14 residues. V was shortened by 5 bases and J by 6 bases, with 14 bases between the two germline ends. DNA for the CDR3: TGTGCCAGCAGCCCGCTAGGGGCTCCCAATGAGCAGTTCTTC. The encoded protein is CASSPLGAPNEQFF.

The rearrangement joins TRBV28 to TRBJ2-2; D is unclear. The CDR3 is made up of 15 amino acids. V dropped 3 bases and J dropped 0 bases, with 8 bases sitting between them. Germline lookup yields CDR1 MDHEN and CDR2 SYDVKM. For the CDR3, the DNA is TGTGCCAGCAGTTTTTGGTTGGCGAACACCGGGGAGCTGTTTTTT. Encoded protein: CASSFWLANTGELFF. Complete variable domain (other parts from reference TRBV28 and TRBJ2-2): DVKVTQSSRYLVKRTGEKVFLECVQDMDHENMFWYRQDPGLGLRLIYFSYDVKMKEKGDIPEGYSVSREKKERFSLILESASTNQTSMYLCASSFWLANTGELFFGEGSRLTVL.

The chain recombines TRBV15 with TRBJ2-7; TRBD1 matches 7 bases. V gave up 4 bases and J gave up 5 bases; unmatched junction bases: 8. CDR1 LNHNV and CDR2 YYDKDF come from the germline V gene (reference sequence). The CDR3 contains 14 residues. The CDR3 bases are TGTGCCACCAGCATCAGAACGACAGGGAACGAGCAGTACTTC. Its protein is CATSIRTTGNEQYF.

This chain joins TRBV11-2 and TRBJ2-3, with unresolved D. Germline loops: CDR1 SGHAT, CDR2 FQNNGV. The CDR3 length is 14 residues. V lost 5 bases to trimming and J lost 5 bases, with 14 bases between them. CDR3 residues: CASSPSPLLDTQYF. CDR3 coding DNA: TGTGCCAGCAGCCCCTCTCCCCTGCTAGATACGCAGTATTTT.

The J gene is TRBJ2-7, the V gene TRBV30; perhaps TRBD1 as D (7 bases). Germline V gene sequence: CDR1 GTSNPN, CDR2 SVGIG (reference sequence). This CDR3 spans 15 amino acids. Trimming pared 2 bases from V and 4 bases from J, leaving 18 bases between. CDR3 nucleotides: TGTGCCTGGAGTCAAGGAGGGGGCGCAGGGTACGAGCAGTACTTC. Its translation is CAWSQGGGAGYEQYF. The variable domain in full, with the rest retrieved from reference TRBV30 and TRBJ2-7, is SQTIHQWPATLVQPVGSPLSLECTVEGTSNPNLYWYRQAAGRGLQLLFYSVGIGQISSEVPQNLSASRPQDRQFILSSKKLLLSDSGFYLCAWSQGGGAGYEQYFGPGTRLTVT.

The chain recombines TRBV30 with TRBJ2-5; D is tentatively TRBD1 or TRBD2 (5 bases each). Germline V gene sequence: CDR1 GTSNPN, CDR2 SVGIG (reference sequence). CDR3 length: 13 residues. Trimming removed 1 base from V and 7 bases from J, with 13 bases in between. For the CDR3, the DNA is TGTGCCTGGAGTGCGGGGCAGGGTGGGACCCAGTACTTC. Translation gives CAWSAGQGGTQYF.

The rearrangement links TRBV10-2 to TRBJ2-1; 14 bases map to TRBD2. CDR1 and CDR2 from the germline V gene are WSHSY and SAAADI. The J segment lost 0 bases and the V segment lost 7 bases, leaving 11 bases of the junction unmatched. The CDR3 covers 19 residues. The CDR3 bases are TGCGCCAGCACCCTGAAGACTAGCGGGAGGGATAGCTCCTACAATGAGCAGTTCTTC. As protein: CASTLKTSGRDSSYNEQFF.

The chain uses TRBV28 and TRBJ2-7; 10 bases align to TRBD2. This CDR3 contains 19 residues. The ends lost 4 bases at V and 3 bases at J; junction bases unmatched: 18. Per the germline V gene, CDR1 is MDHEN and CDR2 is SYDVKM. The CDR3 sequence: CASSSARTSGASRYYEQYF. CDR3 sequence (DNA): TGTGCCAGCAGTTCCGCCCGGACTAGCGGAGCCAGCCGGTACTACGAGCAGTACTTC.

The chain uses TRBV6-1 and TRBJ2-7; 7 bases align to TRBD2. Germline V gene sequence: CDR1 MNHNS, CDR2 SASEGT. The junction had 4 bases not matched to a gene; V was cut back by 2 bases and J by 3 bases. The CDR3 spans 14 residues. CDR3 amino acids: CASSEWEGVYEQYF. The CDR3 coding sequence is TGTGCCAGCAGTGAATGGGAGGGAGTCTACGAGCAGTACTTC.

The V and J genes are TRBV2 and TRBJ2-7; tentatively, D is TRBD1 (6 bases). V lost 6 bases and J lost 3, with 12 bases in between. From germline, CDR1 is SNHLY and CDR2 FYNNEI. CDR3 length: 13 residues. CDR3 residues: CASRERTVYEQYF. The CDR3, as DNA: TGTGCCAGCAGGGAACGGACAGTCTACGAGCAGTACTTC.

J is TRBJ1-1 and V is TRBV6-4; a weak D match, TRBD1 (5 bases). The CDR3 runs to 13 residues. V shed 6 bases and J shed 4 bases, with 12 bases lying between them. CDR1 is MRHNA and CDR2 is SNTAGT in the germline V gene. CDR3 region: CASSPGGGTEAFF. Here the CDR3 DNA reads TGTGCCAGCAGCCCTGGGGGGGGCACTGAAGCTTTCTTT.